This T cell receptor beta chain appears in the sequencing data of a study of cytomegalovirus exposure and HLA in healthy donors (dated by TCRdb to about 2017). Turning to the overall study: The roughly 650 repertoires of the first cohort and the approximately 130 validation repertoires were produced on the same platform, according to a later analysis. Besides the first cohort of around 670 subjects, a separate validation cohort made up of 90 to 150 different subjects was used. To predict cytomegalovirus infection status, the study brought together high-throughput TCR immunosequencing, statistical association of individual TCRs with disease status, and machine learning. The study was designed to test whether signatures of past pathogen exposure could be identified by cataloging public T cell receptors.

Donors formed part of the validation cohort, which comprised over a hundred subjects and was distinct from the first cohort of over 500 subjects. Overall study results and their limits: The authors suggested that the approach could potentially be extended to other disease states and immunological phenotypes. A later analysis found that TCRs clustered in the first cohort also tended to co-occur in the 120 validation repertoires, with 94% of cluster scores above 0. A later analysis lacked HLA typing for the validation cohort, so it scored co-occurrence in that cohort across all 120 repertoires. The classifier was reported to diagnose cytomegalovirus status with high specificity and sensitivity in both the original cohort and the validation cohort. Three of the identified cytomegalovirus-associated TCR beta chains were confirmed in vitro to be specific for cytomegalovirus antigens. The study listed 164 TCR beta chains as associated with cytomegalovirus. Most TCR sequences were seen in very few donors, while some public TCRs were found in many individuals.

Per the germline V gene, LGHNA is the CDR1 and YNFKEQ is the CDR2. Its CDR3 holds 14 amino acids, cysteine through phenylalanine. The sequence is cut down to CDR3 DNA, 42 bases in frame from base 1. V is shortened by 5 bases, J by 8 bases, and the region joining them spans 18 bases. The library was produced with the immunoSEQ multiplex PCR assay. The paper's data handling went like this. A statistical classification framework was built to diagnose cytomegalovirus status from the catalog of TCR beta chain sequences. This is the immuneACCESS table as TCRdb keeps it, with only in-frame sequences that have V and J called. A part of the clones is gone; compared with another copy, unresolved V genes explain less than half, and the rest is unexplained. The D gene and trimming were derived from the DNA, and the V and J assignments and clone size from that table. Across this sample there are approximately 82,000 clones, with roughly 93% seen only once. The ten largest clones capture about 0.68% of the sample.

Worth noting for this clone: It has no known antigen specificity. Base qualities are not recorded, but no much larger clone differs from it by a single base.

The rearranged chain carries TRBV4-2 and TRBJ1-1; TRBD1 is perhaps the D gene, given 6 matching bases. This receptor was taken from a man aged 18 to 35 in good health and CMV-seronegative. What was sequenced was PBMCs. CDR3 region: CASSAQAGGEEAFF. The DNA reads TGTGCCAGCAGCGCACAGGCGGGGGGCGAGGAAGCTTTCTTT.